This TCR beta chain derives from a study of PD-1 blockade in classical Hodgkin lymphoma. Libraries were prepared by immunoSEQ multiplex PCR; TCRdb keeps only in-frame clonotypes and omits some of them. The table lists 50,000 to 75,000 clones, approximately 88% of them singletons. Every single patient, without exception, relapsed after autologous stem cell transplantation, and brentuximab vedotin exposure varied. Complete response, partial response or progressive disease were the best responses. The sequence derives from a human donor with classical Hodgkin lymphoma. Sequencing was performed on peripheral blood mononuclear cells (PBMCs), taken at baseline.

This CDR3 is CAWSSYYEQYF. The CDR3 DNA follows: TGTGCCTGGAGTTCCTACTACGAGCAGTACTTC. V usage is TRBV30 and J usage is TRBJ2-7; D unresolved. V lost 2 bases and J 3 bases, leaving 5 bases between the germline ends. Germline V gene data show CDR1 as GTSNPN and CDR2 as SVGIG (reference sequence). CDR3 length: 11 residues. Drawing the rest from reference TRBV30 and TRBJ2-7, the complete variable domain is SQTIHQWPATLVQPVGSPLSLECTVEGTSNPNLYWYRQAAGRGLQLLFYSVGIGQISSEVPQNLSASRPQDRQFILSSKKLLLSDSGFYLCAWSSYYEQYFGPGTRLTVT.